A single sample gave rise to the 27 T cell receptor beta chains below, sequenced in a study of OX40 agonist ivuxolimab in advanced cancers. Assay: immunoSEQ multiplex PCR; the TCRdb copy retains only in-frame clones and omits some. The sample records about 21,000 clones, 84% being singletons. The sample here was CD4+ or CD8+ T cells sorted from blood, taken in a trial of the OX40 agonist ivuxolimab. These TCRs come from an adult with an advanced solid tumor such as melanoma, head and neck, liver or kidney cancer.

This rearrangement joins TRBV6-4 to TRBJ2-2, with D hard to call. The length of the CDR3 is 13 residues. V was shortened by 0 bases and J by 4 bases, with 3 bases between the two germline ends. CDR1 is MRHNA, CDR2 SNTAGT, per germline. The CDR3 DNA reads TGTGCCAGCAGTGACTCGCCCACCGGGGAGCTGTTTTTT. The encoded protein is CASSDSPTGELFF.

The rearrangement joins TRBV5-8 to TRBJ1-1; D may be TRBD1 (5 bases). CDR1 is SGHTS and CDR2 is YDEGEE in the germline V gene. The CDR3 is 16 residues long. The V gene lost 2 bases and the J gene lost 1 base, with 15 bases spanning the gap. CDR3 nucleotides: TGTGCCAGCAGCTTTCCGCAGGGTACAGGGAACACTGAAGCTTTCTTT. This codes for CASSFPQGTGNTEAFF.

The table lists this clone with a count of one. This chain links TRBV5-1 with TRBJ1-1, with D tentatively TRBD1 (6 bases). The CDR3 sequence is 15 residues long. Germline CDR1 reads SGHRS; CDR2 reads YFSETQ. Trimming removed 0 bases at V and 0 bases at J, with 9 bases between. The CDR3 DNA reads as TGCGCCAGCAGCTTGGGCCAGGGGATGAACACTGAAGCTTTCTTT. Amino acids: CASSLGQGMNTEAFF.

This clone showed up just once. V usage is TRBV7-2 and J usage is TRBJ2-7; D gene ambiguous. The CDR3 runs 15 residues. The germline CDR1 and CDR2 sequences are SGHTA and FQGNSA. V lost 2 bases, J lost 3 bases, and 14 bases lay in between. CDR3: CASSLRTVGRYEQYF. Here the CDR3 DNA reads TGTGCCAGCAGCTTACGAACGGTTGGCCGCTACGAGCAGTACTTC.

This chain connects TRBV2 to TRBJ2-5; 15 bases match TRBD2. CDR3 length: 16 residues. Germline V lookup: CDR1 SNHLY, CDR2 FYNNEI. J was trimmed by 5 bases and V by 6 bases; bases with no gene match: 7. The CDR3 bases are TGTGCCAGCAGCGGACTAGCGGGAGGGCCGGAGGAGACCCAGTACTTC. It encodes CASSGLAGGPEETQYF.

The V and J genes are TRBV11-1 and TRBJ2-7; D is possibly TRBD2 (6 bases). The CDR3 runs 15 residues. The ends were cut back, 8 bases at V and 6 bases at J, with 23 bases in the middle. Germline V gives CDR1 SGHAT, CDR2 FQDESV (reference sequence). Here the CDR3 DNA reads TGTGCCAGCGCCACCGGCCTAGCAGGGCGGGGCGAGCAGTACTTC. Its protein is CASATGLAGRGEQYF.

Only a few counts were recorded for this clone. J is TRBJ1-6 and V is TRBV6-1, with 9 bases that match TRBD1. The CDR3 contains 21 residues. CDR1 is MNHNS, CDR2 SASEGT, per germline. V dropped 1 base and J dropped 7; count of bases not matched to a gene: 20. CDR3 nucleotide sequence: TGTGCCAGCAGTGAAGGGCGGTTGGGGACAGGGAGAAGGGGCCGGAATTCACCCCTCCACTTT. Its translation: CASSEGRLGTGRRGRNSPLHF.

This clone appeared once. This chain links TRBV7-8 with TRBJ2-1, with D possibly TRBD2 on 6 matching bases. The CDR3 contains 13 residues. The V end was cut by 1 base, the J end by 14 bases, with 15 bases between. The V gene's germline CDR1 is SGHVS and CDR2 FQNEAQ. Here the CDR3 DNA reads TGTGCCAGCAGCTTAGGATCTGGGACTTCGGAGTTCTTC. Protein sequence: CASSLGSGTSEFF.

This chain uses TRBV5-4 with TRBJ2-5, with 7 positions matching TRBD2. The last part of the DNA fits TRBJ2-7 better; the J call may be wrong. The germline gives CDR1 SGHNT, CDR2 YYREEE (reference sequence). The CDR3 is made up of 14 amino acids. CDR3 in amino acids: CASSLGGGNNEQYF. The CDR3, as DNA: TGTGCCAGCAGCTTGGGGGGAGGGAATAACGAGCAGTACTTC.

The rearrangement joins TRBV28 to TRBJ1-6; the D is unclear. The CDR3 covers 13 residues. The V end was cut by 3 bases, the J end by 8 bases, with 8 bases between. Germline V gene data show CDR1 as MDHEN and CDR2 as SYDVKM. CDR3 protein: CASSFSRDSPLHF. DNA for the CDR3: TGTGCCAGCAGTTTTTCTAGGGATTCACCCCTCCACTTT.

The gene calls are TRBV5-6 and TRBJ1-2; 10 bases are shared with TRBD1. The V gene end was trimmed by 0 bases and the J gene end by 8 bases; junction bases not matched to a gene: 10. CDR3 length: 16 residues. Germline V gene lookup returns CDR1 SGHDT and CDR2 YYEEEE. Here the CDR3 DNA reads TGTGCCAGCAGCTTGGGGAAGACAGGGGGCTCGAGGGGCTACACCTTC. Residues: CASSLGKTGGSRGYTF.

The V gene is TRBV29-1, the J gene TRBJ1-2; 10 bases map to TRBD1. The CDR3 extends over 16 amino acids. The germline V gene has CDR1 SQVTM and CDR2 ANQGSEA. Trimming took 3 bases from V and 0 from J; bases not matched to a gene: 7. CDR3 residues: CSVDKRDRGTNYGYTF. CDR3 nucleotides: TGCAGCGTTGATAAGAGGGACAGGGGAACTAACTATGGCTACACCTTC.

This clone was counted once. The chain links TRBV7-2 to TRBJ2-5; unclear D gene. Per germline, CDR1 SGHTA and CDR2 FQGNSA. The ends were cut back, 8 bases at V and 5 bases at J, with 21 bases in the middle. This CDR3 region has 15 residues. Here the CDR3 reads CASVSLAGPLETQYF. The CDR3 nucleotides are TGTGCCAGCGTATCCCTTGCCGGGCCCCTCGAGACCCAGTACTTC. The whole variable domain, filled in from reference TRBV7-2 and TRBJ2-5, reads GAGVSQSPSNKVTEKGKDVELRCDPISGHTALYWYRQSLGQGLEFLIYFQGNSAPDKSGLPSDRFSAERTGGSVSTLTIQRTQQEDSAVYLCASVSLAGPLETQYFGPGTRLLVL.

The chain uses TRBV15 and TRBJ2-7; perhaps TRBD1 as D (5 bases). Germline CDR1 LNHNV, CDR2 YYDKDF (reference sequence). Deletions cut 1 base from V and 3 bases from J, with 10 bases between. This CDR3 spans 14 amino acids. DNA for the CDR3: TGTGCCACCAGCAGAGTTGACAGTCTCTACGAGCAGTACTTC. This gives the protein CATSRVDSLYEQYF.

The V gene is TRBV5-8, the J gene TRBJ2-1, with TRBD1 matching over 7 bases. V trimming: 4 bases; J trimming: 0 bases; junction bases outside the gene matches: 10. The CDR3 contains 17 residues. Per germline, CDR1 SGHTS and CDR2 YDEGEE. The CDR3 bases are TGTGCCAGCAGCGTAGACAGGGTGGCTAGCTCCTACAATGAGCAGTTCTTC. Its translation: CASSVDRVASSYNEQFF. The full variable domain, completed using reference TRBV5-8 and TRBJ2-1, is EAGVTQSPTHLIKTRGQQATLRCSPISGHTSVYWYQQALGLGLQFLLWYDEGEERNRGNFPPRFSGRQFPNYSSELNVNALELEDSALYLCASSVDRVASSYNEQFFGPGTRLTVL.

This clone was observed a single time. The chain joins TRBV2 to TRBJ2-4; 7 bases match TRBD1. The CDR3 loop spans 13 amino acids. Germline CDR1 SNHLY, CDR2 FYNNEI. The V gene end was trimmed by 7 bases and the J gene end by 4 bases; junction bases not matched to a gene: 4. CDR3: CASTRDSKNIQYF. The CDR3 DNA reads as TGTGCCAGCACCCGGGACAGTAAAAACATTCAGTACTTC.

This sequence joins TRBV28 and TRBJ2-5; D perhaps matches TRBD2 (7 bases). The CDR3 runs 13 residues. Trimming removed 7 bases from V and 5 bases from J, with 14 bases in between. CDR1 MDHEN and CDR2 SYDVKM come from the germline V gene. CDR3 protein: CASNRGAGETQYF. The CDR3 DNA follows: TGTGCCAGCAACCGGGGGGCGGGGGAGACCCAGTACTTC.

The chain is built from TRBV4-1 and TRBJ1-3, with D possibly being TRBD1 (5 bases). The CDR3 runs 17 residues. Germline CDR1 MGHRA, CDR2 YSYEKL. With 0 bases removed from V and 0 bases from J, the gap between germline ends came to 12 bases. The CDR3 spells CASSQDPGRISGNTIYF. The CDR3 DNA follows: TGCGCCAGCAGCCAAGACCCGGGACGGATCTCTGGAAACACCATATATTTT.

The J gene is TRBJ1-5, the V gene TRBV5-1; a weak D match, TRBD1 (6 bases). The germline V gene has CDR1 SGHRS and CDR2 YFSETQ. The CDR3 covers 14 residues. V was shortened by 4 bases and J by 6 bases, with 14 bases between the two germline ends. The CDR3 spells CASSISQGGQPQHF. In DNA, the CDR3 is TGCGCCAGCAGCATCTCACAGGGTGGTCAGCCCCAGCATTTT.

The V call is TRBV5-1, the J call TRBJ1-1, with D hard to call. The germline CDR1 and CDR2 sequences are SGHRS and YFSETQ. Trimming stripped 0 bases from V and 2 bases from J, with 8 bases between. The CDR3 has 14 amino acids. The CDR3 nucleotides are TGCGCCAGCAGCTTGGCCGCAGTTAACACTGAAGCTTTCTTT. Protein product: CASSLAAVNTEAFF.

This chain's CDR3 is CAWSPRVRASEETQYF. The DNA for the CDR3 is TGTGCCTGGAGCCCCCGCGTTAGGGCATCAGAAGAGACCCAGTACTTC. The chain uses TRBV30 and TRBJ2-5; no clear D gene. The CDR3 has 16 amino acids. Germline assignment: CDR1 GTSNPN and CDR2 SVGIG (reference sequence). With 3 bases removed from V and 3 bases from J, the gap between germline ends came to 20 bases.

The genes are TRBV5-4 and TRBJ2-7; the D gene is possibly TRBD2 (6 bases). The CDR3 covers 14 residues. Trimming pared 0 bases from V and 2 bases from J, leaving 9 bases between. CDR1 is SGHNT, CDR2 YYREEE, per germline (reference sequence). As DNA, the CDR3 is TGTGCCAGCAGCTTGGGCGGGATTACCTACGAGCAGTACTTC. Protein product: CASSLGGITYEQYF.

This clone was counted between two and nine times. The genes are TRBV5-6 and TRBJ1-2, with 7 bases identical to TRBD1. This CDR3 has 16 residues. Germline V CDR1 and CDR2: SGHDT, YYEEEE. Germline trimming cut 4 bases from V and 8 bases from J; bases unmatched to any gene: 17. CDR3 coding DNA: TGTGCCAGCAGCCTTGACAGGGAGAGCCCCGAGACGGGCTACACCTTC. It codes for CASSLDRESPETGYTF.

This clone appeared once. The chain is built from TRBV14 and TRBJ2-1; 7 bases fit TRBD1. Looked up from germline, CDR1 is SGHDN and CDR2 is FVKESK. CDR3 length equals 15 residues. The V gene end was trimmed by 4 bases and the J gene end by 5 bases; junction bases not matched to a gene: 8. CDR3 sequence (DNA): TGTGCCAGCAGCCGTGCCGGGACAGCGAACAATGAGCAGTTCTTC. This sequence encodes CASSRAGTANNEQFF.

This rearrangement joins TRBV28 to TRBJ2-3; D uncertain. This CDR3 has 14 residues. Germline CDR1 reads MDHEN; CDR2 reads SYDVKM. The V end lost 7 bases, the J end lost 3 bases, and 14 bases lay between the germline ends. The CDR3 loop is CASTPGLFTDTQYF. CDR3 bases: TGTGCCAGCACTCCCGGATTATTTACAGATACGCAGTATTTT.

The chain combines TRBV6-4 with TRBJ1-1; no definite D call. CDR1 is MRHNA and CDR2 is SNTAGT in the germline V gene. Between the trimmed V and J ends, which lost 2 bases and 6 bases, there was a span of 10 bases. The CDR3 runs to 13 residues. The CDR3 bases are TGTGCCAGCAGTGACAGGGCGGGAGCTGAAGCTTTCTTT. Translating it yields CASSDRAGAEAFF.

This clone was observed a few times. The CDR3, as DNA: TGTGCCAGTAGTATTACGGGGGATCAGCCCCAGCATTTT. Translating it yields CASSITGDQPQHF. The rearrangement joins TRBV19 to TRBJ1-5, with D possibly being TRBD1 (5 bases). This CDR3 contains 13 residues. Germline loops: CDR1 LNHDA, CDR2 SQIVND (reference sequence). Trimming removed 3 bases from V and 5 bases from J, with 8 bases in between.